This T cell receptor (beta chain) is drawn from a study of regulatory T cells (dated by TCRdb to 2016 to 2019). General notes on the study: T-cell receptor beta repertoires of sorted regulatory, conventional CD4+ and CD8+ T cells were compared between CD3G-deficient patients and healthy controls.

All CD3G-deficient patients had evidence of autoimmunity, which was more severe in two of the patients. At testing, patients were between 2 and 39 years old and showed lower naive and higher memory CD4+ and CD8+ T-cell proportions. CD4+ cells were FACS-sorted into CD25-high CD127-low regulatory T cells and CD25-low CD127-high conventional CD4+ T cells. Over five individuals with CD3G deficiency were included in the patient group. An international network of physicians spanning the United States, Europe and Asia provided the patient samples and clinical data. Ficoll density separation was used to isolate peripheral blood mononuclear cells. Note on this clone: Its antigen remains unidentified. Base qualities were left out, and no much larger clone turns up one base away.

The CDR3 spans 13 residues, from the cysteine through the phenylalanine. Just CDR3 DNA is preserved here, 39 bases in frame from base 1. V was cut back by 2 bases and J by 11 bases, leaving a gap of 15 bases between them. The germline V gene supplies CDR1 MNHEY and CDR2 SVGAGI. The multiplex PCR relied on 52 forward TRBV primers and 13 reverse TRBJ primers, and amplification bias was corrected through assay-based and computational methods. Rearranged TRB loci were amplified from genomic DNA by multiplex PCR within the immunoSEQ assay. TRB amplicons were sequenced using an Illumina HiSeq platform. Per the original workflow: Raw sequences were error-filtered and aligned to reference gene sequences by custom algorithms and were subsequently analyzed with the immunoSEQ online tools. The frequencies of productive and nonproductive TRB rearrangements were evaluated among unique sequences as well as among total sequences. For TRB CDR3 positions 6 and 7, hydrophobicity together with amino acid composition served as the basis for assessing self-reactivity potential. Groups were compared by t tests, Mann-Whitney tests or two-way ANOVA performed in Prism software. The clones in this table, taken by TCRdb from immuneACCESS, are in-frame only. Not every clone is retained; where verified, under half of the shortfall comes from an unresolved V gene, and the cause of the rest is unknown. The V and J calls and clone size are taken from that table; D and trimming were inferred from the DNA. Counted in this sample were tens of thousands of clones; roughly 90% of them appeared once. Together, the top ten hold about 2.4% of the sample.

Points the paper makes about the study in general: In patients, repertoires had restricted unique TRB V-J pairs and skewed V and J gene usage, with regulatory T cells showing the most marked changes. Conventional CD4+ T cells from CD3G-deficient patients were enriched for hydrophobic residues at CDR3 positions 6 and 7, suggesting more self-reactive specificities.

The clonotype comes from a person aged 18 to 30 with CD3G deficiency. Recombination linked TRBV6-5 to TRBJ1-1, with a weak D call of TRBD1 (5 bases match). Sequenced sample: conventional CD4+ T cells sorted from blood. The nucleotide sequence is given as TGTGCCAGCAGTTACAGGATAGGGACCGAGGCTTTCTTT. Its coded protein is CASSYRIGTEAFF.